The rows below give T cell receptor beta chains drawn from one sample of a study of blood T cell repertoires in COVID-19. Sequenced by immunoSEQ multiplex PCR; TCRdb stores in-frame clones only, minus some. Here the sample spans fewer than 400,000 clones, around nine tenths being singletons. The source material was PBMCs or T cells enriched from blood (not recorded which). The receptor set was obtained from a woman in her twenties or thirties who had recovered from COVID-19. CDR3s include the opening cysteine and the closing phenylalanine or tryptophan. The D gene is left open where the match is weak. Part of the rows lack a size; the others show once, few, many or a class for expanded clones.

.	TRBJ2-1	TRBD2	TRBV10-3	CAISESAGADNEQFF	TGTGCCATCAGTGAATCAGCGGGAGCTGACAATGAGCAGTTCTTC
.	TRBJ2-5	.	TRBV9	CASSVDQGQIQETQYF	TGTGCCAGCAGCGTAGATCAGGGCCAGATTCAAGAGACCCAGTACTTC
once	TRBJ2-1	TRBD2	TRBV20-1	CSASLLAGTNEQFF	TGCAGTGCTAGTCTACTAGCGGGAACGAATGAGCAGTTCTTC
.	TRBJ1-1	.	TRBV19	CASREGRNTEAFF	TGTGCCAGTAGGGAGGGGAGGAACACTGAAGCTTTCTTT
.	TRBJ1-6	.	TRBV5-1	CASSPDSYSPLHF	TGCGCCAGCAGCCCGGACAGTTATTCACCCCTCCACTTT
.	TRBJ1-2	.	TRBV7-2	CASSLGGRYYGYTF	TGTGCCAGCAGCTTAGGAGGGCGATACTATGGCTACACCTTC
.	TRBJ2-2	.	TRBV19	CASSTPGLNTGELFF	TGTGCCAGTAGTACCCCGGGACTGAACACCGGGGAGCTGTTTTTT
.	TRBJ1-2	.	TRBV19	CASSIKRSAYGYTF	TGTGCCAGTAGTATAAAGAGGTCTGCGTATGGCTACACCTTC
.	TRBJ2-2	TRBD2	TRBV3-1/TRBV3-2	CASSLTSSGELFF	TGTGCCAGCAGCCTGACTAGCTCCGGGGAGCTGTTTTTT
.	TRBJ2-7	.	TRBV5-1	CASSLARTYEQYF	TGCGCCAGCAGCTTGGCCAGAACATACGAGCAGTACTTC
.	TRBJ1-1	.	TRBV7-9	CASSRSGILSEAFF	TGTGCCAGCAGCCGATCCGGGATTTTATCTGAAGCTTTCTTT
.	TRBJ1-3	TRBD1	TRBV10-3	CAISDPTYHRGRGVTIYF	TGTGCCATCAGTGACCCGACCTATCACAGGGGGCGGGGGGTCACCATATATTTT
few	TRBJ1-4	TRBD1	TRBV7-2	CASSQDRAHEKLFF	TGTGCCAGCAGCCAGGACAGGGCGCATGAAAAACTGTTTTTT
.	TRBJ1-3	.	TRBV29-1	CSVEARPYSGNTIYF	TGCAGCGTTGAGGCCAGGCCGTACTCTGGAAACACCATATATTTT
.	TRBJ1-2	.	TRBV7-9	CASSRWGRDYGYTF	TGTGCCAGCAGCCGGTGGGGGCGCGACTATGGCTACACCTTC
.	TRBJ1-1	.	TRBV30	CAWGGQNTEAFF	TGTGCCTGGGGGGGACAGAACACTGAAGCTTTCTTT
.	TRBJ1-2	TRBD1	TRBV5-4	CASSIGTEDYGYTF	TGTGCCAGCAGCATAGGGACAGAAGACTATGGCTACACCTTC
.	TRBJ1-1	.	TRBV28	CASRARRAEAFF	TGTGCCAGCAGGGCTAGGCGGGCTGAAGCTTTCTTT
.	TRBJ1-1	TRBD1	TRBV5-1	CASWDSGNTEAFF	TGCGCCAGCTGGGACAGTGGGAACACTGAAGCTTTCTTT
.	TRBJ2-5	TRBD1	TRBV6-2/TRBV6-3	CASSLAGGRETQYF	TGTGCCAGCAGTTTAGCAGGGGGCAGGGAGACCCAGTACTTC